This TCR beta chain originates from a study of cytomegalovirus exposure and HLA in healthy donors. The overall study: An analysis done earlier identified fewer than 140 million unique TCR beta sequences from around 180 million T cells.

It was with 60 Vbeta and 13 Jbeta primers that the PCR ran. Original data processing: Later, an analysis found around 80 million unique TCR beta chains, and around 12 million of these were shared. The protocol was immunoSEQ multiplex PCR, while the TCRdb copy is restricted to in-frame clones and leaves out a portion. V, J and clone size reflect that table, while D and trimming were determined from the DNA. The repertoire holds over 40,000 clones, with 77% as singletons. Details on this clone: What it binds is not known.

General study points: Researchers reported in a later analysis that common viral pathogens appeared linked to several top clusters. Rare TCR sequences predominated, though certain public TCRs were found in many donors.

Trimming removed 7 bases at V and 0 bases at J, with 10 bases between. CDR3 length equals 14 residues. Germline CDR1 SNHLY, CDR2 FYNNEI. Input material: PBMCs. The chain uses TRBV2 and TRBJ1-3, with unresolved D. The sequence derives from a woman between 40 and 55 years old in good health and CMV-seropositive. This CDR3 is CASKVGVSGNTIYF. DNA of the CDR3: TGTGCCAGCAAAGTAGGAGTCTCTGGAAACACCATATATTTT.